This T cell receptor beta chain was profiled in a study of T cells in Graves' hyperthyroidism and ophthalmopathy. TCR beta CDR3 region amplification was performed from RNA transcripts. RT-PCR in the first round (using the HTBI primer set) targeted the TCR CDR3. TCRdb analysed the multiplex PCR reads with MiXCR anew, one entry per CDR3 protein. The sample includes approximately 610,000 distinct CDR3 sequences, approximately 15% of them seen just once. Per the germline V gene, CDR1 is SGHRS and CDR2 is YFSETQ. This CDR3 contains 16 residues. J lost 4 bases, V lost 0 bases, and 5 bases had no gene match. For the diagnoses, clinical symptoms, serum thyroxine and TRAb, thyroid ultrasound and orbital computed tomography were used. The PBMCs were sourced from fresh peripheral blood (more than 8.5 ml).

Sequencing was performed on blood. The V and J genes are TRBV5-1 and TRBJ2-1; 9 bases are shared with TRBD2. This receptor was obtained from a woman younger than 35 with Graves' hyperthyroidism. The CDR3 bases are TGCGCCAGCAGCTTGGACGCGGGGGGGAGTTACAATGAGCAGTTCTTC. It yields the protein CASSLDAGGSYNEQFF.